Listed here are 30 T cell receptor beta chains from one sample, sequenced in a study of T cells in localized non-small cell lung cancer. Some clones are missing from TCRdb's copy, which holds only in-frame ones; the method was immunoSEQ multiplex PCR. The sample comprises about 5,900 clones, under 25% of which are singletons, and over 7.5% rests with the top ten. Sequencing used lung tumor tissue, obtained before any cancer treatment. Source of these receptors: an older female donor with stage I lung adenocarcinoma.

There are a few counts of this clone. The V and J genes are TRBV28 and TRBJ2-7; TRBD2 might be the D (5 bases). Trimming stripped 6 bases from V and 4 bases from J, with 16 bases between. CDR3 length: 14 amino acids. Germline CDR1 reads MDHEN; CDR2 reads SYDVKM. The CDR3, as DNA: TGTGCCAGCAGCCTGCCGGCGGGTCGGTACGAGCAGTACTTC. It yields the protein CASSLPAGRYEQYF.

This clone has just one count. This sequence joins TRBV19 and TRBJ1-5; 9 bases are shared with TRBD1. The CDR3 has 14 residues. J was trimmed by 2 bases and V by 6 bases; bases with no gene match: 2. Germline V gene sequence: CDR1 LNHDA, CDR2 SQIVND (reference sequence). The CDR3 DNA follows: TGTGCCAGTAGACAGGGGGCGGGCAATCAGCCCCAGCATTTT. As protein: CASRQGAGNQPQHF.

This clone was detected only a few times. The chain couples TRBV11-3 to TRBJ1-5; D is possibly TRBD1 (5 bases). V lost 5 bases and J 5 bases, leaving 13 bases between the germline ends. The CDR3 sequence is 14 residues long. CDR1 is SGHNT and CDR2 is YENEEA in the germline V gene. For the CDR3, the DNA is TGTGCCAGCAGCCTCACGGGGGGGGATCAGCCCCAGCATTTT. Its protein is CASSLTGGDQPQHF.

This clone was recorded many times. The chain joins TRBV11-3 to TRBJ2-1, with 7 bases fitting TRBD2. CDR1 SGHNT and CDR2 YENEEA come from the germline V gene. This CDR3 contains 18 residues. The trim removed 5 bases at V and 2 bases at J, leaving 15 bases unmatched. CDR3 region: CASSRVGVRLAAYNEQFF. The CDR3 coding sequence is TGTGCCAGCAGCCGAGTGGGGGTTAGACTAGCCGCCTACAATGAGCAGTTCTTC. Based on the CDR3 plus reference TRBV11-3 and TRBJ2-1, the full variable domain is EAGVVQSPRYKIIEKKQPVAFWCNPISGHNTLYWYLQNLGQGPELLIRYENEEAVDDSQLPKDRFSAERLKGVDSTLKIQPAELGDSAVYLCASSRVGVRLAAYNEQFFGPGTRLTVL.

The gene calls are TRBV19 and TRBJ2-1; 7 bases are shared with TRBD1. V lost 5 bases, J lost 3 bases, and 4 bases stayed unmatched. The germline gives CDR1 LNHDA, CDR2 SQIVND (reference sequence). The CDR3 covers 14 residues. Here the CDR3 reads CASSLTGSYNEQFF. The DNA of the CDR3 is TGTGCCAGTAGTTTGACAGGGAGCTACAATGAGCAGTTCTTC.

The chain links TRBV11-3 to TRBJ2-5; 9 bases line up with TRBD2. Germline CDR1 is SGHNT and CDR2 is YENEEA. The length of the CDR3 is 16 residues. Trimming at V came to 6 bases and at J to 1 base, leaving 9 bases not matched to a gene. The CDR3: CASRRRGRAIQETQYF. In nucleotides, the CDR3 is TGTGCCAGCAGGCGACGCGGGAGGGCAATCCAAGAGACCCAGTACTTC. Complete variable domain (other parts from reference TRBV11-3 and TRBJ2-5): EAGVVQSPRYKIIEKKQPVAFWCNPISGHNTLYWYLQNLGQGPELLIRYENEEAVDDSQLPKDRFSAERLKGVDSTLKIQPAELGDSAVYLCASRRRGRAIQETQYFGPGTRLLVL.

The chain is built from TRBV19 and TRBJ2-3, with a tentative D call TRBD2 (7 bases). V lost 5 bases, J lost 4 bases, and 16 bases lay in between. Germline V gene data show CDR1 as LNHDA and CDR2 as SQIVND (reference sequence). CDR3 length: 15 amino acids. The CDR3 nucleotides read TGTGCCAGTAGTGGGGGGGCAGGGAGAGCAGATACGCAGTATTTT. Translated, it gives CASSGGAGRADTQYF.

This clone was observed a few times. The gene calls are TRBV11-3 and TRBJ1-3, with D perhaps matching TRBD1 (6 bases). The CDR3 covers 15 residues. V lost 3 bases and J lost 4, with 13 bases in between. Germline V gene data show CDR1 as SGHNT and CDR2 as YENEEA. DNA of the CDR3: TGTGCCAGCAGCTTTTCCTGGACAGAAGGAAACACCATATATTTT. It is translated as CASSFSWTEGNTIYF.

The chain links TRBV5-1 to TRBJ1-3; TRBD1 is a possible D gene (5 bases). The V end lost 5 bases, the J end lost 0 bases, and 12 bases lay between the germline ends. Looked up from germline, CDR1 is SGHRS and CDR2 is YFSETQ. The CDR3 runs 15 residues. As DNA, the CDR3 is TGCGCCAGCAGGGGGGAAGGTATCTCTGGAAACACCATATATTTT. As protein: CASRGEGISGNTIYF. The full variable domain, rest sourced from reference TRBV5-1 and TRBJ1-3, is KAGVTQTPRYLIKTRGQQVTLSCSPISGHRSVSWYQQTPGQGLQFLFEYFSETQRNKGNFPGRFSGRQFSNSRSEMNVSTLELGDSALYLCASRGEGISGNTIYFGEGSWLTVV.

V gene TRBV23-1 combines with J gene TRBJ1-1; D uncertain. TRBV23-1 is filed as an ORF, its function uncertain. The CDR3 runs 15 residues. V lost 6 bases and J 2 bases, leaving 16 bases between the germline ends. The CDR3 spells CASSPIRTENTEAFF. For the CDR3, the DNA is TGCGCCAGCAGCCCCATAAGGACGGAAAACACTGAAGCTTTCTTT.

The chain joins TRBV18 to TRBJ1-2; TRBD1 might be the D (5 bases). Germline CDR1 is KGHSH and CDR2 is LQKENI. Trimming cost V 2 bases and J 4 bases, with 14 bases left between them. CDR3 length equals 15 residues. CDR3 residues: CASSPAAGDVYGYTF. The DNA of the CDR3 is TGTGCCAGCTCACCAGCGGCGGGGGACGTCTATGGCTACACCTTC.

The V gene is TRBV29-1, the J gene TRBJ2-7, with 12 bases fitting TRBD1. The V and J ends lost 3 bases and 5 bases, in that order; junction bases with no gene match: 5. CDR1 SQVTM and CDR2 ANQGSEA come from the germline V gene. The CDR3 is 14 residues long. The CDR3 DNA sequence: TGCAGCGTTGAGTGGGACAGGGGGCCGCACGAGCAGTACTTC. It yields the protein CSVEWDRGPHEQYF.

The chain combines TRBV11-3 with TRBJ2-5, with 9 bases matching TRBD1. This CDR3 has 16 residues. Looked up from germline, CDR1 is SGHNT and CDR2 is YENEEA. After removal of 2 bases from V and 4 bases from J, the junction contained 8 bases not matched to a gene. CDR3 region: CASSLSPPTGGETQYF. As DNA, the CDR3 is TGTGCCAGCAGCTTATCCCCCCCGACAGGGGGAGAGACCCAGTACTTC. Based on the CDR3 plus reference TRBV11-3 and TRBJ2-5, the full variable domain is EAGVVQSPRYKIIEKKQPVAFWCNPISGHNTLYWYLQNLGQGPELLIRYENEEAVDDSQLPKDRFSAERLKGVDSTLKIQPAELGDSAVYLCASSLSPPTGGETQYFGPGTRLLVL.

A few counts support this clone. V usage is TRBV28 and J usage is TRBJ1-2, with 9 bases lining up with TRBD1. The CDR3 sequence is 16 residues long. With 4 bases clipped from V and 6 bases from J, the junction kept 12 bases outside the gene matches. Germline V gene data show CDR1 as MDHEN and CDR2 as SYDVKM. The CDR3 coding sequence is TGTGCCAGCAGTTACCGGAGGGACAGGGTAGGTGATGGCTACACCTTC. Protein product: CASSYRRDRVGDGYTF.

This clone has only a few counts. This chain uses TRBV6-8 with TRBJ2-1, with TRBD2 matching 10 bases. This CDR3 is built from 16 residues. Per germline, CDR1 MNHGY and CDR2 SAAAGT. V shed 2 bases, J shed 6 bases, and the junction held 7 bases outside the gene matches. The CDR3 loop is CASSYPPASGSNEQFF. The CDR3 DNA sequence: TGTGCCAGCAGTTACCCCCCGGCTAGCGGGAGCAATGAGCAGTTCTTC.

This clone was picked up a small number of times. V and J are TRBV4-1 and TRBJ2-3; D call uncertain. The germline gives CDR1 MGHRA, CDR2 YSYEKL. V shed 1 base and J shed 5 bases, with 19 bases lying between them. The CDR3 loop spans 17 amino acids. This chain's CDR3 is CASSQVSLSTNGDTQYF. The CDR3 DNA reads TGCGCCAGCAGCCAAGTATCCCTTTCCACGAACGGAGATACGCAGTATTTT.

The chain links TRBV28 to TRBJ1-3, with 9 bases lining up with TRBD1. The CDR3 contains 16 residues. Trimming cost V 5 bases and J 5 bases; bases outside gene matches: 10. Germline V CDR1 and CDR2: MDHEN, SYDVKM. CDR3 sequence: CASSDSGTGLRNTIYF. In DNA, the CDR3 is TGTGCCAGCAGTGACTCCGGGACAGGGCTTAGAAACACCATATATTTT.

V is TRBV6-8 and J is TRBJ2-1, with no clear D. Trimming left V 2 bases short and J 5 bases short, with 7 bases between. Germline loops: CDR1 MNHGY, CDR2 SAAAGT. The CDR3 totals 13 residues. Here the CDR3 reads CASSYTSHNEQFF. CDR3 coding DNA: TGTGCCAGCAGTTACACCTCGCACAATGAGCAGTTCTTC.

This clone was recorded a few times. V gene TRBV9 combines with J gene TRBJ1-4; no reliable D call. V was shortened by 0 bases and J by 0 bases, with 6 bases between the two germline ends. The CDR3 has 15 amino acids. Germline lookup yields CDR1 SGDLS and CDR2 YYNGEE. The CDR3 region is CASSVGATTNEKLFF. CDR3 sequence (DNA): TGTGCCAGCAGCGTAGGGGCCACAACTAATGAAAAACTGTTTTTT. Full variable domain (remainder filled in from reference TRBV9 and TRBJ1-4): DSGVTQTPKHLITATGQRVTLRCSPRSGDLSVYWYQQSLDQGLQFLIQYYNGEERAKGNILERFSAQQFPDLHSELNLSSLELGDSALYFCASSVGATTNEKLFFGSGTQLSVL.

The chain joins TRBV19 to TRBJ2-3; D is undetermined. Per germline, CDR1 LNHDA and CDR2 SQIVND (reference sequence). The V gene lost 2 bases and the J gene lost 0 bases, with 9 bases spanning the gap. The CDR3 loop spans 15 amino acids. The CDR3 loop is CASSIMGQSTDTQYF. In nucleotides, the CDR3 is TGTGCCAGTAGTATAATGGGCCAAAGCACAGATACGCAGTATTTT.

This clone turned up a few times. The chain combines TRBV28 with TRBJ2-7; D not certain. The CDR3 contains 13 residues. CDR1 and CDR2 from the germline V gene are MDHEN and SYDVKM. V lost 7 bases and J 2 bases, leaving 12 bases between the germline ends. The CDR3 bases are TGTGCCAGCACCTTAGATGGGGCCTACGAGCAGTACTTC. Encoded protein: CASTLDGAYEQYF.

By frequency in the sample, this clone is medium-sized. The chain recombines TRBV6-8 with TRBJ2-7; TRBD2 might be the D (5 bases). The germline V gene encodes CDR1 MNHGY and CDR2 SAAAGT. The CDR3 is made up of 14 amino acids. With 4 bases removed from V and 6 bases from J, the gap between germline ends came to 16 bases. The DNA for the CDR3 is TGTGCCAGCAGTTCCCCAAACCGCCGGGGCGAGCAGTACTTC. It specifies CASSSPNRRGEQYF.

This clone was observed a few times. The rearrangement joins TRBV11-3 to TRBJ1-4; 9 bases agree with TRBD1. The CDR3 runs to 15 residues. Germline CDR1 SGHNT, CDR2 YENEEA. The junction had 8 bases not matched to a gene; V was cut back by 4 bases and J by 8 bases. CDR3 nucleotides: TGTGCCAGCAGCTCGTACGGGACAGGGCAGGAAAAACTGTTTTTT. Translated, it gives CASSSYGTGQEKLFF.

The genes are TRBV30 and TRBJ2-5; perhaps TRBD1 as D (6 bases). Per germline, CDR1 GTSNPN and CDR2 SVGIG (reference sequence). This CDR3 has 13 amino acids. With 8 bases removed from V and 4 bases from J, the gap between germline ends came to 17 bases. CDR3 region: CAAEQGNRETQYF. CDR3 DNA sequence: TGTGCCGCCGAGCAGGGGAATCGAGAGACCCAGTACTTC.

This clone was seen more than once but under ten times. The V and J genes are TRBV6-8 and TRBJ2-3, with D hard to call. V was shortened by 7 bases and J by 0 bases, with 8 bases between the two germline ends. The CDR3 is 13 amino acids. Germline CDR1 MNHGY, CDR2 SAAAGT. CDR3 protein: CASIHSSTDTQYF. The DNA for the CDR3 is TGTGCCAGCATACACAGTAGCACAGATACGCAGTATTTT.

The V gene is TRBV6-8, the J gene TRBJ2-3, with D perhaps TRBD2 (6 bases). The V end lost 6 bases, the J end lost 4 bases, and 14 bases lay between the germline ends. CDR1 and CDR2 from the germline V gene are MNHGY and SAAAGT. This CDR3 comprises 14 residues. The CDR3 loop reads CASSRTSLPDTQYF. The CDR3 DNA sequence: TGTGCCAGCAGCCGAACTAGCCTTCCAGATACGCAGTATTTT.

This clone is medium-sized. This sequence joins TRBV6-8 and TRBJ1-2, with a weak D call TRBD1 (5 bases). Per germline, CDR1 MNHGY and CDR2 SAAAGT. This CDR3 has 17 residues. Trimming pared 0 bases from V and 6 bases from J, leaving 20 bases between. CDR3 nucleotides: TGTGCCAGCAGTTACTCCTCATACAGGCGGCCGGGGGATGGCTACACCTTC. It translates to CASSYSSYRRPGDGYTF.

The CDR3 bases are TGCGCCAGCAGGGGACTAGCGGGTGAAAACGGGGAGCTGTTTTTT. Amino acid sequence: CASRGLAGENGELFF. The chain recombines TRBV5-1 with TRBJ2-2; 12 positions agree with TRBD2. CDR3 length: 15 amino acids. J gave up 7 bases and V 5 bases, and 6 bases lay outside the gene matches. Germline assignment: CDR1 SGHRS and CDR2 YFSETQ.

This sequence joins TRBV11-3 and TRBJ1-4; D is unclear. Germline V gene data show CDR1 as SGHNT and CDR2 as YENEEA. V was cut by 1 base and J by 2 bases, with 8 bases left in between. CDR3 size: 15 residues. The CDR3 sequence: CASSLGLGTNEKLFF. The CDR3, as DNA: TGTGCCAGCAGCTTAGGATTGGGGACTAATGAAAAACTGTTTTTT.

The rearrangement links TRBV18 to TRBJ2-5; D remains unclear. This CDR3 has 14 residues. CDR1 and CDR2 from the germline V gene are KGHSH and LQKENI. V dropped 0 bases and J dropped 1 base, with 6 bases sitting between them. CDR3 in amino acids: CASSPPTIQETQYF. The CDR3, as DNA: TGTGCCAGCTCACCACCAACAATCCAAGAGACCCAGTACTTC. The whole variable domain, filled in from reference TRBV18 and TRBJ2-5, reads NAGVMQNPRHLVRRRGQEARLRCSPMKGHSHVYWYRQLPEEGLKFMVYLQKENIIDESGMPKERFSAEFPKEGPSILRIQQVVRGDSAAYFCASSPPTIQETQYFGPGTRLLVL.